This T cell receptor beta chain derives from a study of CD8+CD57+ T cells in acquired aplastic anemia. It was genomic DNA that served as the template for profiling TCR beta VDJ and CDR3. Using its own MiXCR run on the reads, TCRdb lists one record per CDR3 protein. The data contain around 180,000 distinct CDR3 sequences, 50% to 75% of them seen just once; the ten biggest clones take up under 60%. Germline V gives CDR1 SGHTA, CDR2 FQGNSA. This CDR3 is built from 11 residues. V gave up 6 bases and J gave up 8 bases, with 10 bases separating them. This sequence was found in a human donor with severe aplastic anemia or a healthy control (not recorded which). The material sequenced was sorted CD4+, CD8+, or CD8+CD57+ T cells (not recorded which) from PBMCs. The chain recombines TRBV7-2 with TRBJ1-1; D not certain. The CDR3 DNA follows: TGTGCCAGCAGTTCCCTGAGGGAAGCTTTCTTT. It yields the protein CASSSLREAFF.